This entry lists 9 T cell receptor beta chains sequenced from one sample in a study of shared clonotypes between healthy human individuals (dated by TCRdb to 2020 to 2022). The library was obtained by the immunoSEQ multiplex PCR assay. TCRdb mirrors the immuneACCESS table, restricted to in-frame sequences. Some clones are absent from its copies; in checked studies, under half trace to an unresolved V gene, and the reason for the others is unknown. The sample has about 2 million clones on record, approximately 94% of them singletons. The ten biggest clones cover around 1.1% of the sample. CD8 naive samples were obtained by positive selection for CCR7 among CD45RO-negative cells, yielding a CD45RA+CCR7+ population from which TemRA cells were excluded. The sequencing sample was made of naive CD8+ T cells sorted from blood. What the cell subset or site label conveys for this sample: CD45RA+CCR7+. These TCRs come from a man in his late teens or twenties in good health.

The chain carries TRBV28 and TRBJ2-7; tentatively, D is TRBD1 (6 bases). The V end lost 2 bases, the J end lost 2 bases, and 16 bases lay between the germline ends. The CDR3 consists of 16 residues. The germline gives CDR1 MDHEN, CDR2 SYDVKM. In DNA form, the CDR3 reads TGTGCCAGCAGTTTACGGGTGGGGGACACCACCTACGAGCAGTACTTC. Its translation: CASSLRVGDTTYEQYF.

This sequence joins TRBV15 and TRBJ2-2, with 7 bases lining up with TRBD2. J lost 0 bases, V lost 10 bases, and 2 bases had no gene match. CDR3 length: 13 residues. Germline V CDR1 and CDR2: LNHNV, YYDKDF (reference sequence). This CDR3 reads CASGLANTGELFF. As DNA, the CDR3 is TGTGCCAGCGGACTAGCGAACACCGGGGAGCTGTTTTTT.

V and J are TRBV6-6 and TRBJ2-7, with TRBD1 matching 9 bases. The CDR3 consists of 16 residues. Germline V gene data show CDR1 as MNHNY and CDR2 as SVGAGI (reference sequence). J lost 6 bases, V lost 1 base, and 10 bases had no gene match. The chain's CDR3 is CASSYYRGLGGSEQYF. CDR3 DNA sequence: TGTGCCAGCAGTTACTACAGGGGGCTCGGGGGTTCCGAGCAGTACTTC.

The chain couples TRBV7-9 to TRBJ2-1; a weak D match, TRBD2 (7 bases). The CDR3 runs 16 residues. The germline CDR1 and CDR2 sequences are SEHNR and FQNEAQ (reference sequence). Trimming took 6 bases from V and 6 from J, leaving 21 bases between them. The CDR3 nucleotides are TGTGCCAGCAGTCCTACGAGCGGGACACGGGTCAATGAGCAGTTCTTC. Translated, it gives CASSPTSGTRVNEQFF.

The chain links TRBV2 to TRBJ2-7, with D maybe TRBD2 (6 bases). V was shortened by 4 bases and J by 4 bases, with 14 bases between the two germline ends. There are 14 residues in the CDR3. Looked up from germline, CDR1 is SNHLY and CDR2 is FYNNEI. The CDR3 nucleotides read TGTGCCAGCAGTGTCGGCGGGGAGGTATACGAGCAGTACTTC. Translation: CASSVGGEVYEQYF.

The V call is TRBV15, the J call TRBJ2-1; 10 bases align to TRBD2. Losses at the gene ends were 1 base for V and 4 bases for J; bases not matched to a gene: 4. CDR1 and CDR2 (germline): LNHNV, YYDKDF (reference sequence). The CDR3 loop spans 16 amino acids. The CDR3 here is CATSRGTSGIYNEQFF. The CDR3 nucleotides read TGTGCCACCAGCAGAGGAACTAGCGGGATTTACAATGAGCAGTTCTTC.

V gene TRBV6-6 combines with J gene TRBJ2-2; perhaps TRBD2 as D (6 bases). V was cut by 11 bases and J by 0 bases, with 13 bases left in between. The CDR3 consists of 14 residues. Germline CDR1 reads MNHNY; CDR2 reads SVGAGI (reference sequence). CDR3 nucleotides: TGTGCCCGGACGACTAGTGCGAACACCGGGGAGCTGTTTTTT. It specifies CARTTSANTGELFF.

The chain couples TRBV4-1 to TRBJ1-1, with 8 bases matching TRBD1. CDR1 is MGHRA, CDR2 YSYEKL, per germline. With 0 bases clipped from V and 6 bases from J, the junction kept 0 bases outside the gene matches. The CDR3 covers 13 residues. The CDR3 protein is CASSQETGAEAFF. The CDR3 nucleotides are TGCGCCAGCAGCCAAGAGACAGGGGCTGAAGCTTTCTTT.

On this clone itself: Distinct nucleotide sequences in the sample also encode this CDR3. This chain links TRBV6-5 with TRBJ2-7; TRBD1 might be the D (6 bases). V lost 0 bases and J 0 bases, leaving 9 bases between the germline ends. CDR3 size: 15 residues. Per the germline V gene, CDR1 is MNHEY and CDR2 is SVGAGI. This CDR3 is CASSYSGGLSYEQYF. The CDR3 coding sequence is TGTGCCAGCAGTTACTCTGGGGGCCTCTCCTACGAGCAGTACTTC.